Given below is one T cell receptor beta chain in context. Its antigen is undetermined. Phenotypically, naive CD8+ T cells corresponded to CD45RO-CCR7+CD27+CD95-. The data originate from a study of CXCR3-negative and CXCR3-positive naive CD8 T cells. On the study more broadly: Roughly 1.5 +/- 0.3 million TRB reads came from each library, giving roughly 130 million in total.

The CDR3 contains 12 residues. Study-wide points: More hydrophobic TRB CDR3s were found in CXCR3-positive naive cells than in CXCR3-negative naive cells.

The authors prepared UMI-labeled TRB cDNA libraries by 5' RACE. From the 5' RACE reads, TCRdb lists one entry per CDR3 protein and no DNA. This repertoire comprises some 150,000 distinct CDR3 sequences; its ten largest clones make up just under 0.5%. Source material: naive CXCR3+ CD8+ T cells from blood. Subset specified: CD45RO-CCR7+CD27+CD95- naive CD8+ T cells expressing CXCR3 (TNR3+). V is TRBV21-1 and J is TRBJ2-1; TCRdb returns TRBD1, unconfirmable since there is no DNA. TRBV21-1 is deemed a pseudogene. This TCR was sampled from a human donor in good health. Some clones in this sample may be carry-over from other donors' samples. Here the CDR3 reads CASSKGGSEQLF.